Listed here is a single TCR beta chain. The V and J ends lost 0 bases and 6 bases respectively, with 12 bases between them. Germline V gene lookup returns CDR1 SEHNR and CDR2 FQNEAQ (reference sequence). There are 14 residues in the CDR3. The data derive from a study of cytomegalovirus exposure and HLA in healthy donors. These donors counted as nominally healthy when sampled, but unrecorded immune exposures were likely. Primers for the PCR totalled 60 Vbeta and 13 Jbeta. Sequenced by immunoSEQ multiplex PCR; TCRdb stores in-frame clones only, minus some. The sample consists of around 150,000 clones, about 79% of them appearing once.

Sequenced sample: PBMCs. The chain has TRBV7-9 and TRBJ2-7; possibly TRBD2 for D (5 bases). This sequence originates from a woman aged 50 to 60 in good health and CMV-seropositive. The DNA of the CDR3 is TGTGCCAGCAGCTTAGCGGGCACAGCGGCCGAGCAGTACTTC. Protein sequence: CASSLAGTAAEQYF.